One and the same sample provided the 24 T cell receptor beta chains below, sequenced in a study of blood T cell repertoires in COVID-19. Measured with immunoSEQ multiplex PCR; TCRdb has only the in-frame clones, and not every one. The data contain around 140,000 clones, approximately 80% of them singletons. The sequenced sample was peripheral blood. These receptors were obtained from a human donor in a cohort sampled during active COVID-19.

The CDR3 DNA reads as TGTGCCAGCAGTGTCCCGACAGGGGGCCACAATCAGCCCCAGCATTTT. This encodes CASSVPTGGHNQPQHF. The genes are TRBV6-1 and TRBJ1-5; 10 nucleotides line up with TRBD1. CDR1 and CDR2 from the germline V gene are MNHNS and SASEGT. J gave up 3 bases and V 4 bases, and 6 bases lay outside the gene matches. The CDR3 extends over 16 amino acids.

The chain employs TRBV3-1 (or the pseudogene TRBV3-2) and TRBJ2-3; D gene ambiguous. CDR3 size: 13 residues. Trimming stripped 4 bases from V and 2 bases from J, with 7 bases between. Germline V lookup: CDR1 LGHDT, CDR2 YNNKEL (reference sequence). DNA for the CDR3: TGTGCCAGCAGCCGTGACAACACAGATACGCAGTATTTT. Its translation is CASSRDNTDTQYF.

This rearrangement joins TRBV6-5 to TRBJ1-1; D possibly corresponds to TRBD1 (5 bases). Germline V gene lookup returns CDR1 MNHEY and CDR2 SVGAGI. CDR3 length equals 14 residues. The V gene lost 5 bases and the J gene lost 5 bases, with 15 bases spanning the gap. Here the CDR3 DNA reads TGTGCCAGCAGTACCGCGGGGGGAGAAACTGAAGCTTTCTTT. Translated: CASSTAGGETEAFF.

The chain joins TRBV4-2 to TRBJ1-3; 7 nucleotides align to TRBD1. Losses at the gene ends were 6 bases for V and 7 bases for J; bases not matched to a gene: 9. The CDR3 extends over 14 amino acids. The V gene's germline CDR1 is LGHNA and CDR2 YNFKEQ. CDR3 sequence reads: CASSQPTGRNTIYF. The CDR3 nucleotides are TGTGCCAGCAGTCAACCGACAGGGAGGAACACCATATATTTT.

The chain carries TRBV20-1 and TRBJ1-2; D possibly corresponds to TRBD1 (5 bases). The CDR3 totals 13 residues. The ends were cut back, 3 bases at V and 5 bases at J, with 13 bases in the middle. CDR1 is DFQATT, CDR2 SNEGSKA, per germline (reference sequence). The CDR3 loop reads CSASLAGSYGYTF. For the CDR3, the DNA is TGCAGTGCTAGTCTCGCAGGGTCGTATGGCTACACCTTC.

The chain links TRBV15 to TRBJ2-7; 8 nucleotides match TRBD1. Germline CDR1 LNHNV, CDR2 YYDKDF (reference sequence). The CDR3 has 15 residues. Trimming took 2 bases from V and 7 from J; bases not matched to a gene: 10. The CDR3 reads CATSRTHQGASEQYF. In DNA form, the CDR3 reads TGTGCCACCAGCAGAACCCACCAGGGGGCGAGTGAGCAGTACTTC.

The gene calls are TRBV27 and TRBJ2-5, with TRBD1 matching 10 bases. Trimming at V came to 4 bases and at J to 4 bases, leaving 6 bases not matched to a gene. CDR1 and CDR2 from the germline V gene are MNHEY and SMNVEV (reference sequence). The CDR3 spans 15 residues. The CDR3 loop is CASSSPGQGRETQYF. CDR3 coding DNA: TGTGCCAGCAGTTCACCGGGACAGGGGAGAGAGACCCAGTACTTC.

CDR3 residues: CASSYGAFTNYGYTF. CDR3 coding DNA: TGTGCCAGCAGTTATGGGGCATTCACTAACTATGGCTACACCTTC. The chain has TRBV6-5 and TRBJ1-2; TRBD1 is a possible D gene (5 bases). Germline values: CDR1 MNHEY, CDR2 SVGAGI. This CDR3 contains 15 residues. V shed 3 bases and J shed 0 bases, with 11 bases lying between them.

The chain links TRBV7-9 to TRBJ1-1; 9 bases line up with TRBD1. Looked up from germline, CDR1 is SEHNR and CDR2 is FQNEAQ (reference sequence). V lost 1 base to trimming and J lost 3 bases; unmatched junction nucleotides: 3. This CDR3 region has 15 residues. The chain's CDR3 is CASSLGRTGDTEAFF. In DNA form, the CDR3 reads TGTGCCAGCAGCTTAGGTAGGACAGGGGACACTGAAGCTTTCTTT.

The genes are TRBV7-6 and TRBJ1-2; D possibly corresponds to TRBD1 (6 bases). V shed 4 bases and J shed 4 bases, with 10 bases lying between them. The CDR3 loop spans 13 amino acids. Germline lookup yields CDR1 SGHVS and CDR2 FNYEAQ. The CDR3 spells CASSSRGGYGYTF. The CDR3 coding sequence is TGTGCCAGCAGCTCCAGGGGTGGCTATGGCTACACCTTC. Supplemented by reference TRBV7-6 and TRBJ1-2, the full variable domain reads GAGVSQSPRYKVTKRGQDVALRCDPISGHVSLYWYRQALGQGPEFLTYFNYEAQQDKSGLPNDRFSAERPEGSISTLTIQRTEQRDSAMYRCASSSRGGYGYTFGSGTRLTVV.

The chain carries TRBV5-1 and TRBJ2-7; 13 nucleotides line up with TRBD2. The CDR3 contains 21 residues. Per germline, CDR1 SGHRS and CDR2 YFSETQ. The V segment lost 4 bases and the J segment 2 bases; nucleotides outside the gene matches: 21. CDR3 DNA: TGCGCCAGCAGCGCCGGGAGGATTGGACTAGCGGGAGTTTCGGGTCCCTACGAGCAGTACTTC. This encodes CASSAGRIGLAGVSGPYEQYF.

The genes are TRBV6-2 or TRBV6-3 and TRBJ2-7; 9 nucleotides agree with TRBD1. Germline CDR1 is MNHEY and CDR2 is SVGEGT. V lost 5 bases and J lost 7; bases outside the gene matches: 9. The CDR3 totals 14 residues. CDR3 amino acids: CASSLQGARQEQYF. CDR3 sequence (DNA): TGTGCCAGCAGTCTACAGGGGGCGCGACAAGAGCAGTACTTC.

To note about this clone: This CDR3 is also generated by other DNA sequences in the sample. CDR3 residues: CASSLVKTGSGNEQFF. The DNA for the CDR3 is TGTGCCAGCAGCTTAGTCAAGACAGGGTCTGGCAATGAGCAGTTCTTC. The chain joins TRBV7-9 to TRBJ2-1; 7 positions match TRBD1. Germline CDR1 is SEHNR and CDR2 is FQNEAQ (reference sequence). This CDR3 spans 16 amino acids. Trimming removed 1 base from V and 6 bases from J; junction bases left unmatched: 9.

The chain recombines TRBV5-1 with TRBJ2-1; 14 nucleotides line up with TRBD2. The CDR3 contains 16 residues. The V gene end was trimmed by 3 bases and the J gene end by 6 bases; junction bases not matched to a gene: 5. Germline CDR1 and CDR2: SGHRS and YFSETQ. CDR3 bases: TGCGCCAGCAGCTCCGGGACTAGCGGGAGTTTCAATGAGCAGTTCTTC. Its translation is CASSSGTSGSFNEQFF.

The V call is TRBV19, the J call TRBJ1-1, with TRBD1 as a possible D gene (6 bases). Germline CDR1 and CDR2: LNHDA and SQIVND (reference sequence). Trimming pared 10 bases from V and 3 bases from J, leaving 15 bases between. This CDR3 spans 13 amino acids. This CDR3 reads CATGGAGYTEAFF. The CDR3 nucleotides are TGTGCCACCGGGGGGGCAGGGTACACTGAAGCTTTCTTT.

The rearrangement links TRBV19 to TRBJ1-5; D might be TRBD1 (6 bases). Germline CDR1 LNHDA, CDR2 SQIVND (reference sequence). V lost 8 bases and J 1 base, leaving 15 bases between the germline ends. This CDR3 contains 15 residues. This CDR3 reads CASRGGVRSNQPQHF. The CDR3 DNA is TGTGCCAGTCGAGGGGGTGTTAGGAGCAATCAGCCCCAGCATTTT. The full variable domain, rest sourced from reference TRBV19 and TRBJ1-5, is DGGITQSPKYLFRKEGQNVTLSCEQNLNHDAMYWYRQDPGQGLRLIYYSQIVNDFQKGDIAEGYSVSREKKESFPLTVTSAQKNPTAFYLCASRGGVRSNQPQHFGDGTRLSIL.

CDR3 amino acids: CASSRLKTGYNEQFF. The CDR3 DNA reads TGTGCCAGCAGTCGGCTAAAGACTGGTTACAATGAGCAGTTCTTC. The rearrangement links TRBV6-2 or TRBV6-3 to TRBJ2-1, with D unclear. Germline V lookup: CDR1 MNHEY, CDR2 SVGEGT. The CDR3 totals 15 residues. Trimming cost V 5 bases and J 4 bases, with 15 bases left between them.

The chain employs TRBV9 and TRBJ1-1, with D maybe TRBD1 (5 bases). Germline V gene sequence: CDR1 SGDLS, CDR2 YYNGEE. The length of the CDR3 is 15 residues. Trimming pared 2 bases from V and 1 base from J, leaving 12 bases between. The CDR3 loop reads CASSVQGGWNTEAFF. DNA of the CDR3: TGTGCCAGCAGCGTGCAGGGTGGGTGGAACACTGAAGCTTTCTTT.

The genes are TRBV19 and TRBJ1-2; D might be TRBD1 (6 bases). The germline gives CDR1 LNHDA, CDR2 SQIVND (reference sequence). The CDR3 covers 17 residues. Trimming removed 3 bases at V and 0 bases at J, with 17 bases between. In DNA form, the CDR3 reads TGTGCCAGTAGTATCGGGACATCGAGAGGGGCTAACTATGGCTACACCTTC. It yields the protein CASSIGTSRGANYGYTF.

This chain uses TRBV28 with TRBJ2-5, with D possibly matching TRBD2 (6 bases). The germline gives CDR1 MDHEN, CDR2 SYDVKM. The V end was cut by 5 bases, the J end by 2 bases, with 12 bases between. The CDR3 extends over 14 amino acids. CDR3 in DNA: TGTGCCAGCAGTACAGGCGGGGAACAAGAGACCCAGTACTTC. Amino acid sequence: CASSTGGEQETQYF.

This chain uses TRBV7-3 with TRBJ2-3, with 10 positions matching TRBD2. With V trimmed by 5 bases and J by 2 bases, 7 bases remained unmatched. Germline CDR1 SGHTA, CDR2 FQGTGA. This CDR3 has 16 amino acids. This chain's CDR3 is CASSPRTSGTTDTQYF. DNA for the CDR3: TGTGCCAGCAGCCCTCGGACTAGCGGTACCACAGATACGCAGTATTTT.

This sequence joins TRBV6-5 and TRBJ2-7; D is ambiguous. In germline, CDR1 is MNHEY, CDR2 SVGAGI. Trimming pared 6 bases from V and 0 bases from J, leaving 12 bases between. The CDR3 is 14 residues long. The CDR3 here is CASSRQTYSYEQYF. The CDR3 DNA sequence: TGTGCCAGCAGCCGCCAGACATACTCCTACGAGCAGTACTTC.

The rearrangement joins TRBV14 to TRBJ2-7; TRBD1 is a possible D gene (6 bases). V lost 3 bases and J 1 base, leaving 10 bases between the germline ends. Germline V gene data show CDR1 as SGHDN and CDR2 as FVKESK. CDR3 length: 14 amino acids. In nucleotides, the CDR3 is TGTGCCAGCAGCCACGGGACACCGTCCTACGAGCAGTACTTC. Translated: CASSHGTPSYEQYF.

This chain uses TRBV19 with TRBJ1-3; 7 bases line up with TRBD1. The J segment lost 2 bases and the V segment lost 5 bases, leaving 3 bases of the junction unmatched. Germline lookup yields CDR1 LNHDA and CDR2 SQIVND (reference sequence). This CDR3 contains 14 residues. The CDR3 sequence is CASSWDRAGNTIYF. The CDR3 DNA reads TGTGCCAGTAGTTGGGACAGAGCTGGAAACACCATATATTTT.